The 7 T cell receptor beta chains presented below share a single source sample, sequenced in a study of T cells in Graves' hyperthyroidism and ophthalmopathy. Amplified TCR beta CDR3 regions came from RNA transcripts. Initially, a first-round RT-PCR of the TCR CDR3 employed the HTBI primer set. TCRdb reanalysed the multiplex PCR reads using MiXCR and keeps one entry per CDR3 protein. The sample has more than 650,000 distinct CDR3 sequences; 14% are singletons. The sample taken for sequencing was blood. Receptors originate from a woman in her late teens or twenties with Graves' hyperthyroidism.

This rearrangement joins TRBV5-6 to TRBJ2-3; TRBD2 might be the D (6 bases). Germline V lookup: CDR1 SGHDT, CDR2 YYEEEE. The CDR3 is made up of 15 amino acids. V was shortened by 3 bases and J by 3 bases, with 14 bases between the two germline ends. In DNA form, the CDR3 reads TGTGCCAGCAGCTCGCCGGGAGATATAACAGATACGCAGTATTTT. The encoded protein is CASSSPGDITDTQYF.

This clonotype was seen repeatedly, ten times or more. DNA of the CDR3: TGTGCCAGCAGCTTCCTTAATGGAGGAACCGGGGAGCTGTTTTTT. It codes for CASSFLNGGTGELFF. The chain uses TRBV11-1 and TRBJ2-2; D may be TRBD2 (5 bases). Trimming took off 3 bases at V and 5 bases at J, with 13 bases between the two ends. Germline V lookup: CDR1 SGHAT, CDR2 FQDESV (reference sequence). The CDR3 consists of 15 residues.

This clonotype was seen a handful of times. The V gene is TRBV14, the J gene TRBJ1-1; maybe TRBD1 (5 bases). Trimming pared 4 bases from V and 6 bases from J, leaving 18 bases between. Per germline, CDR1 SGHDN and CDR2 FVKESK. The CDR3 contains 15 residues. The DNA for the CDR3 is TGTGCCAGCAGCCGGACCCCAGGGCCCAATGCTGAAGCTTTCTTT. It translates to CASSRTPGPNAEAFF.

The chain recombines TRBV28 with TRBJ1-2, with 7 bases lining up with TRBD1. The CDR3 consists of 14 residues. Trimming took 3 bases from V and 4 from J; bases not matched to a gene: 5. Germline loops: CDR1 MDHEN, CDR2 SYDVKM. CDR3 nucleotides: TGTGCCAGCAGTTTGGGGACAGCACTCTATGGCTACACCTTC. This codes for CASSLGTALYGYTF.

Only a few counts were recorded for this clonotype. The chain links TRBV19 to TRBJ1-5; D possibly corresponds to TRBD1 (5 bases). V was pared by 5 bases and J by 0 bases, with 14 bases between. Germline loops: CDR1 LNHDA, CDR2 SQIVND (reference sequence). CDR3 size: 16 residues. Written as DNA, the CDR3 is TGTGCCAGTAGTTCAGGGTTGAAGTATAGCAATCAGCCCCAGCATTTT. This translates into CASSSGLKYSNQPQHF. The whole variable domain, filled in from reference TRBV19 and TRBJ1-5, reads DGGITQSPKYLFRKEGQNVTLSCEQNLNHDAMYWYRQDPGQGLRLIYYSQIVNDFQKGDIAEGYSVSREKKESFPLTVTSAQKNPTAFYLCASSSGLKYSNQPQHFGDGTRLSIL.

This clonotype has just a few counts. The chain employs TRBV6-1 and TRBJ1-1; D is unclear. The germline V gene has CDR1 MNHNS and CDR2 SASEGT. The CDR3 has 16 residues. With 5 bases removed from V and 3 bases from J, the gap between germline ends came to 19 bases. CDR3 residues: CASSFDPTPGDTEAFF. DNA of the CDR3: TGTGCCAGCAGTTTTGACCCAACCCCCGGGGACACTGAAGCTTTCTTT.

The CDR3: CASSGGGTGVNEQFF. The CDR3, as DNA: TGTGCCAGCAGCGGGGGGGGGACAGGGGTCAATGAGCAGTTCTTC. The chain employs TRBV7-2 and TRBJ2-1, with 10 bases that match TRBD1. This CDR3 has 15 residues. Germline CDR1 reads SGHTA; CDR2 reads FQGNSA. After removal of 5 bases from V and 6 bases from J, the junction contained 7 bases not matched to a gene.